The rows below give T cell receptor beta chains drawn from one sample of a study of T cells after yellow fever vaccination. TCRdb fed the 5' RACE reads into MiXCR, producing one record per CDR3 protein. Here the sample spans more than 110,000 distinct CDR3 sequences, about 6.9% being singletons. The input for sequencing was CD4+ T cells sorted from PBMCs, taken 10 days after the yellow fever booster vaccination. These TCRs come from a man aged 25-40 years who received the YFV17D yellow fever vaccine. CDR3s include the opening cysteine and the closing phenylalanine or tryptophan. D genes are given only for firm matches. Clone size, where shown, is once, few, many, or a class for clones that have expanded.

d_call,j_call,v_call,clone_size,cdr3_aa,cdr3_nt
.,TRBJ2-7,TRBV25-1,many,CASTLSGTIYEQYF,TGTGCCAGCACCCTGTCCGGGACCATCTACGAGCAGTACTTC
TRBD2,TRBJ2-1,TRBV7-8,many,CASSKSSGRANEQFF,TGTGCCAGCAGCAAAAGTAGCGGGAGAGCCAATGAGCAGTTCTTC
.,TRBJ1-1,TRBV7-8,many,CASSLRVLNTEAFF,TGTGCCAGCAGCTTAAGGGTTTTGAACACTGAAGCTTTCTTT
.,TRBJ1-5,TRBV10-3,many,CAISESGPNNQPQHF,TGTGCCATCAGTGAGTCGGGGCCCAATAATCAGCCCCAGCATTTT
.,TRBJ2-7,TRBV10-3,many,CAISESAGKSSYEQYF,TGTGCCATCAGTGAGTCGGCGGGAAAGAGCTCCTACGAGCAGTACTTC
.,TRBJ2-7,TRBV7-2,many,CASSLGPTNYEQYF,TGTGCCAGCAGCTTAGGTCCCACCAACTACGAGCAGTACTTC
TRBD2,TRBJ2-7,TRBV9,few,CASSFYGRLAGEESSYEQYF,TGTGCCAGCAGCTTCTATGGGAGACTAGCGGGAGAGGAGAGCTCCTACGAGCAGTACTTC
.,TRBJ2-1,TRBV23-1,many,CASSQSPRWTLHNEQFF,TGCGCCAGCAGTCAATCCCCGAGGTGGACTTTACACAATGAGCAGTTCTTC
.,TRBJ2-1,TRBV5-1,many,CASSLSGAPYNEQFF,TGCGCCAGCAGCTTGTCCGGGGCCCCCTACAATGAGCAGTTCTTC
TRBD2,TRBJ2-7,TRBV4-1,.,CASSQDPSTGTSGSYKQYF,TGCGCCAGCAGCCAAGACCCAAGTACCGGGACTAGCGGGAGTTACAAGCAGTACTTC
TRBD1,TRBJ2-2,TRBV6-5,many,CASSYSGRGRSGELFF,TGTGCCAGCAGTTACTCTGGCAGGGGGCGGTCCGGGGAGCTGTTTTTT
.,TRBJ2-5,TRBV7-9,many,CASSRTSETQYF,TGTGCCAGCAGCCGGACCTCAGAGACCCAGTACTTC
.,TRBJ2-3,TRBV4-3,many,CASSQGGTSTDTQYF,TGCGCCAGCAGCCAAGGTGGGACTAGCACAGATACGCAGTATTTT
TRBD2,TRBJ2-3,TRBV20-1,many,CSAQPGLAGVADTQYF,TGCAGTGCACAACCGGGACTAGCGGGAGTGGCGGATACGCAGTATTTT
.,TRBJ2-5,TRBV18,few,CASSPGLGGETQYF,TGTGCCAGCTCACCTGGCCTAGGGGGAGAGACCCAGTACTTC
TRBD1,TRBJ1-2,TRBV4-3,many,CASSHGTGGHGYTF,TGCGCCAGCAGCCACGGGACAGGGGGCCATGGCTACACCTTC
TRBD2,TRBJ2-2,TRBV7-8,many,CASSLKPGLAAFNTGELFF,TGTGCCAGCAGTTTGAAACCGGGACTAGCGGCTTTTAACACCGGGGAGCTGTTTTTT
.,TRBJ1-5,TRBV18,.,CASSFERDQPQHF,TGTGCCAGCTCATTTGAGAGAGATCAGCCCCAGCATTTT
TRBD2,TRBJ2-1,TRBV6-2/TRBV6-3,few,CASSQAGLAGGNEQFF,TGTGCCAGCAGTCAAGCCGGACTAGCGGGAGGTAATGAGCAGTTCTTC
TRBD1,TRBJ1-2,TRBV5-6,many,CASSQGQEDGYTF,TGTGCCAGCAGCCAGGGACAGGAAGATGGCTACACCTTC
.,TRBJ1-1,TRBV29-1,.,CSVSEIYTEAFF,TGCAGCGTTTCGGAGATCTACACTGAAGCTTTCTTT
.,TRBJ2-5,TRBV5-1,many,CASSLGTEETQYF,TGCGCCAGCAGCTTGGGGACAGAAGAGACCCAGTACTTC
TRBD1,TRBJ2-1,TRBV10-2,many,CATSLTGGFEQFF,TGCGCCACCTCCTTGACAGGGGGCTTTGAGCAGTTCTTC
.,TRBJ1-4,TRBV7-2,many,CASSFQPATNEKLFF,TGTGCCAGCAGCTTCCAGCCGGCAACTAATGAAAAACTGTTTTTT
TRBD1,TRBJ2-7,TRBV5-1,.,CASSLDRGQYEQYF,TGCGCCAGCAGCTTGGACAGGGGGCAATACGAGCAGTACTTC
TRBD1,TRBJ2-3,TRBV20-1,many,CSARRDRGNTQYF,TGCAGTGCTAGGAGGGACAGGGGAAATACGCAGTATTTT
TRBD2,TRBJ2-1,TRBV7-9,many,CASSTLSSGRVGEQFF,TGTGCCAGCAGCACTTTGTCTAGCGGGAGGGTTGGCGAGCAGTTCTTC
.,TRBJ2-7,TRBV25-1,many,CASSEQASYEQYF,TGTGCCAGCAGTGAACAGGCCTCGTACGAGCAGTACTTC
.,TRBJ2-1,TRBV20-1,many,CSARSSEQFF,TGCAGTGCGAGAAGTAGTGAGCAGTTCTTC
.,TRBJ2-7,TRBV9,.,CASSVTPNSYEQYF,TGTGCCAGCAGCGTAACACCGAATTCCTACGAGCAGTACTTC
TRBD2,TRBJ2-1,TRBV2,many,CASRPSGINEQFF,TGTGCCAGCAGGCCTAGCGGGATTAATGAGCAGTTCTTC